This paragraph covers one T cell receptor beta chain sequence. This clone's antigen is unknown. It has no much larger one-base neighbor in the sample; base qualities were not kept. Trimming costs V 4 bases and J 0 bases, and their ends lie 10 bases apart. From the cysteine through the phenylalanine, the CDR3 covers 14 amino acids. The DNA shown is the 42-base CDR3, in frame from base 1. From a lookup of the germline V gene, CDR1 and CDR2 are SGHRS and YFSETQ. This sample was included in a study of control samples from healthy donors and cancer patients (dated by TCRdb to the early 2020s). The receptor library was made with the immunoSEQ multiplex PCR assay. TCRdb retrieved this table from immuneACCESS and kept in-frame rearrangements only. Not all clones are present; in checked studies, unresolved V genes account for under half, and no reason is known for the remainder. In this sample the table shows fewer than 110,000 clones, around 89% of which occur a single time. The leading ten clones occupy about a fifth of the sample.

The sequence derives from a man aged 55 to 70 with lung cancer. The chain links TRBV5-1 with TRBJ1-1; the best D guess is TRBD1, with 6 bases matching. Material: PBMCs. The DNA reads as follows: TGCGCCAGCAGCCCCTGGGACATGAACACTGAAGCTTTCTTT. This sequence encodes CASSPWDMNTEAFF.